Listed below are T cell receptor beta chains from one sample, sequenced in a study of shared clonotypes between healthy human individuals. Here immunoSEQ multiplex PCR was the method, and the copy in TCRdb shows in-frame clones only, minus some. This sample yields under 2.5 million clones, of which approximately 90% are seen a single time; roughly 0.34% belongs to the top ten. The sequencing input was naive CD4+ T cells from PBMCs. Receptor source: a man aged 18 to 30 in good health. Some clones in this sample may be carry-over from other donors' samples. Both conserved end residues are part of each CDR3. D genes are given only for firm matches. A clone size is listed for some rows: how often the clone was seen (once, few, many), or a class if it is expanded.

TRBV5-1	-	TRBJ1-5	-	TGCGCCAGCAGCTTGGAAGGAGGAGGCCTCGGAGGCCCCCAGCATTTT	CASSLEGGGLGGPQHF
TRBV15	-	TRBJ1-5	-	TGTGCCACCAGCAGAGATCTGGGCGCTAATCAGCCCCAGCATTTT	CATSRDLGANQPQHF
TRBV28	-	TRBJ2-7	-	TGTGCCAGCAAAAAAGGTGGGACCTCTTCCTCCGAGCAGTACTTC	CASKKGGTSSSEQYF
TRBV7-7	-	TRBJ2-2	-	TGTGCCAGCAGCCCGGACCACACCGGGGAGCTGTTTTTT	CASSPDHTGELFF
TRBV28	-	TRBJ1-2	-	TGTGCCAGCACCCCCACAGGGAACTATGGCTACACCTTC	CASTPTGNYGYTF
TRBV5-6	-	TRBJ1-5	-	TGTGCCAGCAGCTTCGGCCGGGCTCAGCCCCAGCATTTT	CASSFGRAQPQHF
TRBV7-9	TRBD1	TRBJ1-2	-	TGTGCCAGCAGCTTAGGCGGAGGACAGGGGTCTGGCTACACCTTC	CASSLGGGQGSGYTF
TRBV28	-	TRBJ1-5	-	TGTGCCAGCAGTCCCCGTTACCAGCCCCAGCATTTT	CASSPRYQPQHF
TRBV5-6	-	TRBJ2-1	-	TGTGCCAGCAGTTTCAACGGAGGGCCACGGCAGTTCTTC	CASSFNGGPRQFF
TRBV11-2	-	TRBJ1-2	once	TGTGCCAGCAGCTTACGACAGGCAGAGGCTAACTATGGCTACACCTTC	CASSLRQAEANYGYTF
TRBV4-2	-	TRBJ2-3	-	TGTGCCAGCAGCCAAGGCGCTGGCACAGATACGCAGTATTTT	CASSQGAGTDTQYF
TRBV27	-	TRBJ1-4	-	TGTGCCAGCAGTTTAAGCACAGGGAGGGATAAACTGTTTTTT	CASSLSTGRDKLFF
TRBV5-5	-	TRBJ1-5	-	TGTGCCAGCAGCTTGCAGGGTTCCCAGCCCCAGCATTTT	CASSLQGSQPQHF
TRBV10-3	-	TRBJ1-4	-	TGTGCCATCAGTGAGTCTATCAGGGACTCTAATGAAAAACTGTTTTTT	CAISESIRDSNEKLFF